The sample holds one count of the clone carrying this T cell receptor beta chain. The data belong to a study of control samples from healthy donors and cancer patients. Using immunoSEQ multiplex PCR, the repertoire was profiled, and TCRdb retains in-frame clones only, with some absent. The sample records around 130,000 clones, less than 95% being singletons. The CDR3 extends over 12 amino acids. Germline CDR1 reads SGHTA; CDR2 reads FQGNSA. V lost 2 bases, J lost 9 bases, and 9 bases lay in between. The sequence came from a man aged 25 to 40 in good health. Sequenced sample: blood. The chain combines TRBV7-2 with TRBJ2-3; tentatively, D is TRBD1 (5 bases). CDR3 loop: CASSLTGSTQYF. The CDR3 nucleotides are TGTGCCAGCAGCTTAACAGGTTCCACGCAGTATTTT.